Below, 20 T cell receptor beta chains from the same sample are listed, as sequenced in a study of Ad26.COV2.S vaccination and SARS-CoV-2 variants. TCRdb keeps only in-frame clones here, not all; method: immunoSEQ multiplex PCR. This sample has around 450,000 clones, with roughly 91% found just once. Treatment indicated: 15 to 20 received Ad26.COV2.S at low or high dose, single or two shots; 5 received placebo; per-sample allocation not given. Day 63 after the first vaccine or placebo injection was the time point for sampling. This specimen consisted of peripheral blood, obtained in a trial of Ad26.COV2.S vaccine versus placebo. Receptor source: a person between 18 and 65 years old who received the Ad26.COV2.S COVID-19 vaccine or a placebo.

The chain links TRBV7-9 to TRBJ2-6; TRBD1 matches 9 bases. J lost 1 base, V lost 2 bases, and 6 bases had no gene match. CDR1 and CDR2 from the germline V gene are SEHNR and FQNEAQ (reference sequence). CDR3 length equals 18 residues. The DNA for the CDR3 is TGTGCCAGCAGCTTACCGACAGGGGGAACTTCTGGGGCCAACGTCCTGACTTTC. Amino acid sequence: CASSLPTGGTSGANVLTF.

V is TRBV6-1 and J is TRBJ2-1, with D tentatively TRBD1 (7 bases). V was trimmed by 2 bases and J by 8 bases, leaving 19 bases between them. CDR1 and CDR2 (germline): MNHNS, SASEGT. The CDR3 is 16 residues long. CDR3 sequence (DNA): TGTGCCAGCAGTGAATTGCTGGCAGCCAGGGGGGATGAGCAGTTCTTC. Protein sequence: CASSELLAARGDEQFF.

J is TRBJ2-3 and V is TRBV11-3, with TRBD1 matching 7 bases. CDR1 and CDR2 from the germline V gene are SGHNT and YENEEA. The V and J ends lost 5 bases and 4 bases, in that order; junction bases with no gene match: 9. There are 15 residues in the CDR3. The CDR3 region has the DNA TGTGCCAGCAGCCCCGGAAGGGGGCGTCCAGATACGCAGTATTTT. It yields the protein CASSPGRGRPDTQYF.

Only one count was recorded for this clone. The V and J genes are TRBV4-2 and TRBJ2-1; possible D gene TRBD2, 5 bases. V was pared by 1 base and J by 9 bases, with 13 bases between. CDR1 is LGHNA, CDR2 YNFKEQ, per germline. This CDR3 comprises 14 residues. CDR3 region: CASSQGGSPGEQFF. DNA of the CDR3: TGTGCCAGCAGCCAAGGAGGGTCACCGGGTGAGCAGTTCTTC.

Comment on this clone: The same CDR3 is also encoded by other DNA sequences in this sample. V usage is TRBV2 and J usage is TRBJ2-7; D not resolved. V was shortened by 1 base and J by 2 bases, with 3 bases between the two germline ends. This CDR3 spans 12 amino acids. Germline assignment: CDR1 SNHLY and CDR2 FYNNEI. DNA for the CDR3: TGTGCCAGCAGTGAAGAGGCCTACGAGCAGTACTTC. Encoded protein: CASSEEAYEQYF.

V gene TRBV2 combines with J gene TRBJ2-1, with D maybe TRBD2 (6 bases). Trimming removed 3 bases from V and 10 bases from J, with 16 bases in between. Looked up from germline, CDR1 is SNHLY and CDR2 is FYNNEI. This CDR3 region has 14 residues. CDR3 bases: TGTGCCAGCAGTGAGGAGGGCCAGTCGGCCGAGCAGTTCTTC. As protein: CASSEEGQSAEQFF.

This chain links TRBV11-2 with TRBJ2-7; TRBD2 aligns across 13 bases. CDR1 is SGHAT and CDR2 is FQNNGV in the germline V gene. The ends lost 1 base at V and 4 bases at J; junction bases unmatched: 4. This CDR3 contains 16 residues. The chain's CDR3 is CASSLAGLAGLYEQYF. For the CDR3, the DNA is TGTGCCAGCAGCTTAGCGGGACTAGCGGGATTATACGAGCAGTACTTC.

Concerning this clone itself: Different DNA sequences within this sample yield the same CDR3. This rearrangement joins TRBV5-6 to TRBJ2-5, with TRBD2 matching 10 bases. CDR1 is SGHDT and CDR2 is YYEEEE in the germline V gene. CDR3 length: 14 amino acids. Losses at the gene ends were 5 bases for V and 5 bases for J; bases not matched to a gene: 6. CDR3 DNA sequence: TGTGCCAGCAGTCTAGCGGGAGTAGGCGAGACCCAGTACTTC. Protein sequence: CASSLAGVGETQYF.

This chain uses TRBV27 with TRBJ2-7; 7 bases agree with TRBD1. The CDR3 has 17 residues. The germline V gene encodes CDR1 MNHEY and CDR2 SMNVEV (reference sequence). V lost 2 bases to trimming and J lost 2 bases; unmatched junction nucleotides: 12. The CDR3 region is CASSLRTGSLFPYEQYF. In DNA, the CDR3 is TGTGCCAGCAGTTTACGGACAGGTTCGTTATTTCCCTACGAGCAGTACTTC.

CDR3 sequence: CASSDSDTDTQYF. CDR3 bases: TGTGCCAGCAGTGACTCTGACACAGATACGCAGTATTTT. This chain connects TRBV6-4 to TRBJ2-3, with D unresolved. Germline CDR1 MRHNA, CDR2 SNTAGT. V was shortened by 0 bases and J by 2 bases, with 3 bases between the two germline ends. This CDR3 is built from 13 residues.

The chain uses TRBV30 and TRBJ1-1, with D unresolved. The CDR3 has 14 amino acids. The V end lost 0 bases, the J end lost 0 bases, and 8 bases lay between the germline ends. CDR1 and CDR2 from the germline V gene are GTSNPN and SVGIG (reference sequence). DNA for the CDR3: TGTGCCTGGAGTGTACTTTCGATGAACACTGAAGCTTTCTTT. It encodes CAWSVLSMNTEAFF.

The J gene is TRBJ2-1, the V gene TRBV28, with D possibly being TRBD1 (6 bases). The germline CDR1 and CDR2 sequences are MDHEN and SYDVKM. This CDR3 comprises 13 residues. V dropped 6 bases and J dropped 3 bases, with 9 bases sitting between them. The CDR3 coding sequence is TGTGCCAGCAGGCGGACAGACTACAATGAGCAGTTCTTC. Protein: CASRRTDYNEQFF.

Of note for this clone: The sample contains more than one DNA sequence encoding this CDR3. The V gene is TRBV19, the J gene TRBJ1-1, with D unclear. Per the germline V gene, CDR1 is LNHDA and CDR2 is SQIVND (reference sequence). Deletions cut 5 bases from V and 4 bases from J, with 5 bases between. The CDR3 loop spans 11 amino acids. The CDR3 DNA sequence: TGTGCCAGTAGTCGAGGCACTGAAGCTTTCTTT. Amino acids: CASSRGTEAFF.

The chain couples TRBV7-8 to TRBJ2-7, with D perhaps matching TRBD2 (6 bases). Trimming took 4 bases from V and 2 from J, leaving 15 bases between them. Per germline, CDR1 SGHVS and CDR2 FQNEAQ. CDR3 length equals 15 residues. Here the CDR3 reads CASSSPRWGAYEQYF. CDR3 nucleotide sequence: TGTGCCAGCAGCTCACCCCGGTGGGGGGCCTACGAGCAGTACTTC.

The chain is built from TRBV24-1 and TRBJ2-3; 12 nucleotides match TRBD2. CDR3 size: 16 residues. V lost 9 bases and J lost 6; bases outside the gene matches: 12. CDR1 and CDR2 (germline): KGHDR, SFDVKD. The CDR3 loop is CATGTTSGRPRDTQYF. CDR3 bases: TGTGCCACCGGAACTACTAGCGGGAGGCCGAGGGATACGCAGTATTTT.

The chain couples TRBV29-1 to TRBJ1-3; TRBD1 is a possible D gene (5 bases). The germline CDR1 and CDR2 sequences are SQVTM and ANQGSEA. The ends were cut back, 5 bases at V and 1 base at J, with 15 bases in the middle. The CDR3 is 15 amino acids. The CDR3 reads CSVLGVYGSGNTIYF. CDR3 nucleotide sequence: TGCAGCGTTTTGGGGGTTTACGGTTCTGGAAACACCATATATTTT.

DNA of the CDR3: TGTGCCAGCAGCTTAGGAGCCCCGACAGGGGTTAAGCAGTACTTC. Protein product: CASSLGAPTGVKQYF. The rearrangement joins TRBV7-2 to TRBJ2-7; 8 bases are a match to TRBD1. The V gene's germline CDR1 is SGHTA and CDR2 FQGNSA. This CDR3 region has 15 residues. With 1 base clipped from V and 8 bases from J, the junction kept 10 bases outside the gene matches.

The rearrangement joins TRBV19 to TRBJ2-3, with TRBD2 identical over 8 bases. CDR1 and CDR2 from the germline V gene are LNHDA and SQIVND (reference sequence). The CDR3 has 13 residues. Trimming removed 11 bases from V and 6 bases from J; junction bases left unmatched: 10. CDR3 in amino acids: CAGSLAEGDTQYF. CDR3 in DNA: TGTGCCGGGTCACTAGCGGAGGGGGATACGCAGTATTTT.

The chain uses TRBV2 and TRBJ2-1, with 7 bases matching TRBD1. The length of the CDR3 is 12 residues. The V segment lost 10 bases and the J segment 5 bases; nucleotides outside the gene matches: 5. Germline CDR1 and CDR2: SNHLY and FYNNEI. The CDR3 loop is CATPTGDNEQFF. The CDR3 DNA is TGTGCCACCCCTACAGGGGACAATGAGCAGTTCTTC.

CDR3: CASSSRAAYEQYF. Here the CDR3 DNA reads TGTGCCAGCAGCTCACGGGCAGCTTACGAGCAGTACTTC. The chain uses TRBV11-1 and TRBJ2-7; D unclear. Germline CDR1 is SGHAT and CDR2 is FQDESV (reference sequence). The CDR3 runs 13 residues. With 4 bases removed from V and 4 bases from J, the gap between germline ends came to 11 bases. Using reference TRBV11-1 and TRBJ2-7 for the parts outside the CDR3, the full variable domain is EAEVAQSPRYKITEKSQAVAFWCDPISGHATLYWYRQILGQGPELLVQFQDESVVDDSQLPKDRFSAERLKGVDSTLKIQPAELGDSAMYLCASSSRAAYEQYFGPGTRLTVT.